This TCR beta chain was sequenced in a study of T cells in Graves' hyperthyroidism and ophthalmopathy. V dropped 4 bases and J dropped 2; count of bases not matched to a gene: 6. This CDR3 has 15 residues. Per germline, CDR1 SGHRS and CDR2 YFSETQ. Across 18 months, stable Graves' hyperthyroidism was marked by no progression to ophthalmopathy. Orbital computed tomography and thyroid ultrasound, together with serum TRAb and thyroxine and clinical symptoms, were used for diagnoses. Researchers amplified the TCR beta CDR3 regions from RNA transcripts. The HTBI set primed first-round TCR CDR3 RT-PCR. Using its own MiXCR run on the multiplex PCR reads, TCRdb lists one record per CDR3 protein. The repertoire holds around 690,000 distinct CDR3 sequences, with 15% to 20% as singletons. This clonotype has just a few counts.

This TCR came from a man aged 50 to 59 with Graves' hyperthyroidism. Sequencing input: blood. The rearrangement joins TRBV5-1 to TRBJ2-3; 8 nucleotides agree with TRBD1. The CDR3 coding sequence is TGCGCCAGCAGCAGGGACAGGACAAACACAGATACGCAGTATTTT. This sequence encodes CASSRDRTNTDTQYF. Looking up the rest from reference TRBV5-1 and TRBJ2-3 gives the full variable domain: KAGVTQTPRYLIKTRGQQVTLSCSPISGHRSVSWYQQTPGQGLQFLFEYFSETQRNKGNFPGRFSGRQFSNSRSEMNVSTLELGDSALYLCASSRDRTNTDTQYFGPGTRLTVL.